Below are 7 T cell receptor beta chains sequenced from a single sample in a study of T cell changes during pregnancy in multiple sclerosis. The table came from immunoSEQ multiplex PCR; TCRdb's copy has only in-frame clones and leaves some out. This sample yields roughly 45,000 clones, of which about 91% are seen a single time; about 9.8% belongs to the top ten. Material: CD8+ T cells from peripheral blood mononuclear cells, obtained after pregnancy. These receptor sequences come from a female donor with multiple sclerosis, enrolled in a pregnancy study.

A single count supports this clone. The genes are TRBV6-1 and TRBJ1-1; 9 bases align to TRBD1. The CDR3 is made up of 13 amino acids. J was trimmed by 8 bases and V by 4 bases; bases with no gene match: 5. In germline, CDR1 is MNHNS, CDR2 SASEGT. The CDR3 sequence: CASSATGGAEAFF. The CDR3 DNA sequence: TGTGCCAGCAGTGCTACAGGGGGCGCAGAAGCTTTCTTT.

This chain uses TRBV6-5 with TRBJ2-2, with D possibly TRBD2 on 6 matching bases. The V and J ends lost 7 bases and 4 bases respectively, with 16 bases between them. Germline V lookup: CDR1 MNHEY, CDR2 SVGAGI. The CDR3 is 15 amino acids. CDR3 in amino acids: CASTTKVGSTGELFF. CDR3 nucleotide sequence: TGTGCCAGCACCACCAAGGTCGGGAGCACCGGGGAGCTGTTTTTT.

CDR3 nucleotides: TGTGCCAGCAGCTTGGAGCGGGACGCTAGGCAGTACTTC. Translating it yields CASSLERDARQYF. This rearrangement joins TRBV5-4 to TRBJ2-7; 7 bases agree with TRBD2. CDR1 is SGHNT, CDR2 YYREEE, per germline (reference sequence). The CDR3 length is 13 residues. The V gene end was trimmed by 0 bases and the J gene end by 9 bases; junction bases not matched to a gene: 6.

The chain recombines TRBV5-8 with TRBJ2-3, with no clear D. Between the trimmed V and J ends, which lost 2 bases and 4 bases, there was a span of 14 bases. Germline CDR1 and CDR2: SGHTS and YDEGEE. CDR3 length: 15 amino acids. The CDR3 loop reads CASSFDGLVADTQYF. Written as DNA, the CDR3 is TGTGCCAGCAGCTTCGACGGGTTAGTTGCAGATACGCAGTATTTT. Full variable domain (missing parts from reference TRBV5-8 and TRBJ2-3): EAGVTQSPTHLIKTRGQQATLRCSPISGHTSVYWYQQALGLGLQFLLWYDEGEERNRGNFPPRFSGRQFPNYSSELNVNALELEDSALYLCASSFDGLVADTQYFGPGTRLTVL.

V usage is TRBV27 and J usage is TRBJ2-4; the D gene is possibly TRBD1 (5 bases). The CDR3 has 15 residues. Trimming removed 7 bases at V and 1 base at J, with 14 bases between. Germline V gene sequence: CDR1 MNHEY, CDR2 SMNVEV (reference sequence). The CDR3 DNA reads as TGTGCCAGCATCTCGACAGTCGGGGCCAAAAACATTCAGTACTTC. It encodes CASISTVGAKNIQYF.

V and J are TRBV6-5 and TRBJ2-1; the match to TRBD2 covers 8 bases. With 0 bases clipped from V and 4 bases from J, the junction kept 5 bases outside the gene matches. The CDR3 loop spans 16 amino acids. CDR1 and CDR2 (germline): MNHEY, SVGAGI. The CDR3 coding sequence is TGTGCCAGCAGTTACTCCGGGACTAGTACGTACAATGAGCAGTTCTTC. Translated, it gives CASSYSGTSTYNEQFF.

This chain uses TRBV29-1 with TRBJ1-2; the D is unclear. Per the germline V gene, CDR1 is SQVTM and CDR2 is ANQGSEA. This CDR3 contains 15 residues. V was clipped by 0 bases and J by 4 bases, with 15 bases between them. Here the CDR3 reads CSVEDRKSVLYGYTF. For the CDR3, the DNA is TGCAGCGTTGAAGATCGAAAGTCGGTCCTCTATGGCTACACCTTC. Full variable domain (remainder filled in from reference TRBV29-1 and TRBJ1-2): SAVISQKPSRDICQRGTSLTIQCQVDSQVTMMFWYRQQPGQSLTLIATANQGSEATYESGFVIDKFPISRPNLTFSTLTVSNMSPEDSSIYLCSVEDRKSVLYGYTFGSGTRLTVV.